What follows is one T cell receptor beta chain and its context. The table lists this clone with a few counts. The target of this receptor is not known. There are no base qualities to consult, and no much larger clone falls within one base. The data derive from a study of cytomegalovirus exposure and HLA in healthy donors listed by TCRdb under 2017. With respect to the entire study: An earlier analysis of roughly 500 of the donors reported 250 to 300 Gb of sequence data and approximately 110 million unique TCR beta sequences from 150 million to 200 million T cells. High-throughput TCR immunosequencing, statistical association of individual TCRs with disease status, and machine learning were combined to predict cytomegalovirus infection status. About 5 DR-DQ haplotypes were handled as single units for association and clustering, since linkage in the cohort was strong. An earlier analysis of some 600 of the donors applied high-throughput TCR beta sequencing to assess whether each TCR beta V gene segment acted as functional or pseudogenic. The study aimed to test whether signatures of past pathogen exposure could be identified by cataloging public T cell receptors. Every repertoire in the discovery cohort had been generated on one and the same sequencing platform. Rather than drawing on any new phenotypic data, the later analysis identified candidate immune exposures from TCR beta sequences and the way those sequences occurred across donors. Donor age, sex, ethnicity and CMV serostatus were collected together with the repertoire data. The genetic ancestry cluster associated with self-reported Caucasian donors included over 65% of the approximately 410 genotyped donors. Across 398 genotyped donors of the cohort, an average of approximately 240,000 unique TCR beta nucleotide sequences per donor were sequenced, and roughly a sixth of those sequences were non-productive. Genome-wide SNP genotypes for about 60% of the roughly 670 donors were used in a later genetic analysis, which treated that subset as a discovery cohort. The study profiled the T cell repertoires of hundreds of subjects by immunosequencing and related them to cytomegalovirus serostatus. HLA typing included class I and class II loci at four-digit resolution. To study patterns of TCR occurrence, a later analysis re-analyzed previously published TCR beta repertoires from 500 to 850 donors and added high-resolution HLA genotyping. A separate validation cohort of about 110 different subjects was used in addition to the approximately 610-subject first cohort. Typing coverage differed by locus: A, B, C, DRB1 and DQB1 were typed in roughly 629-640 donors, DQA1 in around 500, DPA1 in 600 to 610, and DPB1 in about 450. An early release that covered several hundred HLA-typed donors contained approximately 300 gigabases of sequencing data and roughly 84 million unique TCR sequences.

The cohort comprised around 700 healthy bone marrow donors. At the time of sampling, every cohort member was nominally healthy, though immune exposures that went unrecorded were likely present. The donor was CMV seropositive and belonged to the group of over 250 seropositive cohort members. A peripheral blood sample was collected from each donor, and TCR beta sequencing was performed on peripheral blood mononuclear cells. Genomic DNA extraction from the blood cell samples was performed with the Qiagen DNeasy Blood Extraction Kit. What the work shows at the level of the full study, not this receptor alone: The presence/absence analyses assumed that sequencing depth was roughly uniform across donors, and that assumption may not be true. Broadly in line with IMGT annotations, most TCR beta V segments showed up in productive rearrangements about 87% or about 30% of the time in an earlier analysis of 450 to 750 of the donors. In vitro tests confirmed that a few of the cytomegalovirus-associated TCR beta chains recognize cytomegalovirus antigens. It was suggested by the authors that the approach could potentially be generalized to other disease states and immunological phenotypes. The sequencing pipeline was judged likely to have produced a cluster of highly shared sequence variants as a technical artifact. In a later genetic analysis, fewer N-insertions in productive TCRs were reported among donors in an Asian-associated ancestry cluster than the roughly 640-donor mean. Some IMGT-functional V segments, including TRBV6-2 and TRBV6-3, could not be distinguished by the 87-base-pair reads and were therefore excluded. Because HLA typing was missing for some donors at each locus, association tests included only the typed subset. In a later analysis, the rate of TCR association differed among HLA loci, with DRB1 alleles having the most associated TCRs and HLA-C alleles having the fewest. A later analysis associated about 17,000 TCR beta sequences with specific HLA alleles at a false discovery rate of 0.05. A further reported finding was that TCR beta sequences accurately predicted the HLA-A and HLA-B alleles for most subjects in the first cohort. Only TCR beta chains were sequenced in this cohort, and the absence of alpha or paired-chain data limited detectable features. The classifier was reported to diagnose cytomegalovirus status with high specificity and sensitivity in both the original cohort and the validation cohort. When HLA alleles, especially DR and DQ, strongly co-occurred, TCR associations were difficult to assign to individual alleles. A later analysis found that most CMV-associated TCR beta chains appeared HLA-restricted, with HLA associations seemingly driven largely by CMV exposure. Most TCR sequences were seen in very few donors, while some public TCRs were found in many individuals. Because counts were too low, some 17 rarely observed V segments, including chromosome 9 orphons, were left out of the earlier analysis of about 500 of the donors. In the study, 150 to 200 TCR beta chains were listed as associated with cytomegalovirus. In a later analysis, several top co-occurrence clusters were reported to appear linked to parvovirus B19, influenza, CMV and Epstein-Barr virus. Correlated functional status among segregating V segments might be attributable to linkage disequilibrium, but an unknown experimental factor could not be ruled out. CMV serostatus was the only immune exposure information available for the cohort. V-gene and J-gene trimming of TCR beta chains was associated with a missense DCLRE1C variant in a later genetic analysis, and the association was replicated in an independent cohort. A later analysis found that HLA-associated TCR beta chains were more clonally expanded and had lower generation probabilities than equally common non-associated chains.

Reading the germline V gene (reference sequence) gives CDR1 GTSNPN and CDR2 SVGIG. After removal of 2 bases from V and 3 bases from J, the junction retains 4 bases not matched to a gene. The CDR3 covers 13 residues, taking in both the cysteine and the phenylalanine. The sequence is cut down to CDR3 DNA, 39 bases in frame from base 1. Libraries were built with the immunoSEQ multiplex PCR assay. The multiplex PCR relied on a mix of 60 forward primers for TCR Vbeta segments and 13 reverse primers for TCR Jbeta segments. A multiplex PCR assay on genomic DNA amplified the CDR3 region of rearranged TCR beta genes. The amplified TCR beta libraries were sequenced on the Illumina HiSeq System as 87-base-pair reads. For the original study's pipeline: A later analysis counted 65 million to 90 million unique TCR beta chains across the 550 to 750 repertoires, and about 10 million of these chains were shared by at least two donors. Raw reads were error-corrected and collapsed into unique sequences by a nearest-neighbor algorithm in which closely related sequences were merged to remove PCR and sequencing errors. To assign V, D and J gene segments, CDR3 sequences were aligned to IMGT reference sequences. For a sequence to be retained, at least a six-nucleotide match to both a V gene segment and a J gene segment was required. Rearrangements were called productive when the CDR3 lacked stop codons and stayed in frame with V and J; all others were non-productive. Following IMGT convention, CDR3 was defined as the stretch from the second conserved V-encoded cysteine up to the conserved J-encoded phenylalanine. Sequences without an unambiguous match to a single V gene segment were excluded from the earlier analysis of over 500 of the donors. In an earlier analysis of roughly 600 of the donors, a V segment was called functional when productive rearrangements were above 56.7%, and segregating when the standard deviation between donors exceeded 5%. To diagnose cytomegalovirus status from the catalog of TCR beta chain sequences, a statistical classification framework was built. A later analysis assigned V and J genes by comparing TCR nucleotide sequences with IMGT/GENE-DB human TR gene sequences. In a later analysis, CDR3 sequences and most-parsimonious VDJ recombination scenarios were assigned using the TCRdist pipeline. In a later analysis, every TCR beta chain was defined by the combination of its CDR3 amino acid sequence and its V-gene family, and reads without a unique V-gene family were dropped. In a later analysis, a few hundred highly shared, low-generation-probability nucleotide sequences were removed to address suspected cross-contamination and a sequencing artifact. In a later analysis, a clonal expansion index for each public chain was calculated from normalized within-repertoire ranks of inferred template counts. In a later analysis, generation probabilities were computed using a VDJ recombination model fitted to out-of-frame rearrangements, and the results were checked against IGoR. A later analysis scored TCR-TCR, TCR-HLA and TCR-CMV co-occurrence with hypergeometric tests, applying a repertoire-size bias correction to TCR pairs. To estimate false discovery rates, a later analysis permuted the HLA or CMV assignments 20 times. In a later analysis, co-occurring TCRs were grouped using DBSCAN, and TCRdist sequence similarity was added for clustering within HLA-allele-positive subsets. Co-occurrence clustering excluded repertoires with fewer than 30,000 or more than 120,000 public chains, plus five with anomalous nucleotide sharing. Imported from immuneACCESS, the table was reduced by TCRdb to in-frame sequences with V and J called. These copies leave out some clones; in studies compared against another copy, an unresolved V gene accounts for under half, and the cause of the remainder is not known. V and J calls and clone size are those listed in that table; D and trimming were worked out from the DNA. The sample table shows some 190,000 clones, and about four fifths are seen once. Of the sample, more than 4.5% falls within the top ten clones.

The material sequenced was PBMCs. The chain was built from TRBV30 and TRBJ2-7; TRBD1 fits 7 bases in the junction. This sequence originates from a man aged 25 to 45 in good health and CMV-seropositive. DNA sequence: TGTGCCTGGAGTAAGGGGGCGCACTACGAGCAGTACTTC. Its product reads: CAWSKGAHYEQYF.